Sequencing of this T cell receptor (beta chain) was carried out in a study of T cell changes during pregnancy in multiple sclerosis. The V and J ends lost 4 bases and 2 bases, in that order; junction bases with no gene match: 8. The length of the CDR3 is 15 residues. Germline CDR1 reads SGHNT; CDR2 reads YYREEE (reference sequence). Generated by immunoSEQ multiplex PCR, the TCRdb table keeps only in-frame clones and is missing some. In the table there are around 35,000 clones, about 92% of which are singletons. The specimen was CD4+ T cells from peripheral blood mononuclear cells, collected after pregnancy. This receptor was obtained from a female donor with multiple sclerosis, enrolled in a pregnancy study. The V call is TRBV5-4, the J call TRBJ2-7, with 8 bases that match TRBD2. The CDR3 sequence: CASSQETSGAYEQYF. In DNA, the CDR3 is TGTGCCAGCAGCCAAGAAACTAGCGGAGCCTACGAGCAGTACTTC.